Below are 16 T cell receptor beta chains sequenced from a single sample in a study of OX40 agonist ivuxolimab in advanced cancers. Measured with immunoSEQ multiplex PCR; TCRdb has only the in-frame clones, and not every one. The sample holds 40,000 to 45,000 clones; about 88% are singletons and the top ten take roughly 13%. Material: CD4+ or CD8+ T cells sorted from blood, obtained in a trial of the OX40 agonist ivuxolimab. The receptors here all came from an adult with an advanced solid tumor such as melanoma, head and neck, liver or kidney cancer.

This clone has more than one count but fewer than ten. The chain combines TRBV6-5 with TRBJ1-2; maybe TRBD1 (6 bases). Germline CDR1 reads MNHEY; CDR2 reads SVGAGI. The CDR3 consists of 13 residues. Trimming took off 2 bases at V and 4 bases at J, with 8 bases between the two ends. CDR3 region: CASSYPDSYGYTF. The CDR3 DNA reads TGTGCCAGCAGTTACCCGGACAGCTATGGCTACACCTTC.

The genes are TRBV7-9 and TRBJ1-4; 9 bases fit TRBD1. V gave up 5 bases and J gave up 8 bases; unmatched junction bases: 9. CDR1 SEHNR and CDR2 FQNEAQ come from the germline V gene (reference sequence). CDR3 length: 15 residues. Here the CDR3 DNA reads TGTGCCAGCAGCCAAGGGACAGGGTTCGGGGAAAAACTGTTTTTT. It codes for CASSQGTGFGEKLFF. Supplemented by reference TRBV7-9 and TRBJ1-4, the full variable domain reads DTGVSQNPRHKITKRGQNVTFRCDPISEHNRLYWYRQTLGQGPEFLTYFQNEAQLEKSRLLSDRFSAERPKGSFSTLEIQRTEQGDSAMYLCASSQGTGFGEKLFFGSGTQLSVL.

This CDR3 reads CASSYGGSTDTQYF. The DNA for the CDR3 is TGTGCCAGCAGTTACGGCGGGAGCACAGATACGCAGTATTTT. The chain employs TRBV6-5 and TRBJ2-3; D possibly corresponds to TRBD2 (5 bases). Trimming took 2 bases from V and 0 from J, leaving 6 bases between them. This CDR3 spans 14 amino acids. The V gene's germline CDR1 is MNHEY and CDR2 SVGAGI.

The rearrangement uses TRBV5-4 and TRBJ1-4; perhaps TRBD1 as D (5 bases). This CDR3 comprises 14 residues. Trimming stripped 2 bases from V and 8 bases from J, with 13 bases between. From germline, CDR1 is SGHNT and CDR2 YYREEE (reference sequence). The CDR3 region is CASSFSGTVEKLFF. CDR3 DNA sequence: TGTGCCAGCAGCTTCTCCGGGACGGTCGAAAAACTGTTTTTT. Full variable domain (rest looked up from reference TRBV5-4 and TRBJ1-4): ETGVTQSPTHLIKTRGQQVTLRCSSQSGHNTVSWYQQALGQGPQFIFQYYREEENGRGNFPPRFSGLQFPNYSSELNVNALELDDSALYLCASSFSGTVEKLFFGSGTQLSVL.

The chain recombines TRBV18 with TRBJ2-1, with D perhaps assigned TRBD1 or TRBD2 (6 bases each). V lost 2 bases and J 2 bases, leaving 13 bases between the germline ends. The CDR3 runs to 16 residues. Germline V lookup: CDR1 KGHSH, CDR2 LQKENI. CDR3 coding DNA: TGTGCCAGCTCACCAGTGGGGGGCTCGCCCTACAATGAGCAGTTCTTC. Residues: CASSPVGGSPYNEQFF.

This chain's CDR3 is CASSAETGRDQPQHF. The CDR3 region has the DNA TGTGCCAGCAGTGCTGAGACAGGGAGAGATCAGCCCCAGCATTTT. This chain connects TRBV2 to TRBJ1-5; 7 bases align to TRBD1. This CDR3 is built from 15 residues. Germline values: CDR1 SNHLY, CDR2 FYNNEI. The junction had 8 bases not matched to a gene; V was cut back by 4 bases and J by 5 bases.

The chain recombines TRBV6-5 with TRBJ1-2; 7 bases are shared with TRBD1. The V gene end was trimmed by 6 bases and the J gene end by 7 bases; junction bases not matched to a gene: 8. CDR1 MNHEY and CDR2 SVGAGI come from the germline V gene. This CDR3 is 13 amino acids long. CDR3 sequence (DNA): TGTGCCAGCAGCTATACAGGGGATCCTGGCTACACCTTC. This translates into CASSYTGDPGYTF.

This rearrangement joins TRBV5-1 to TRBJ2-7; a weak D match, TRBD1 (5 bases). The V and J ends lost 1 base and 1 base respectively, with 9 bases between them. Germline V gives CDR1 SGHRS, CDR2 YFSETQ. The CDR3 totals 14 residues. The CDR3 loop reads CASSLSAGSYEQYF. The CDR3 DNA reads TGCGCCAGCAGCTTGAGTGCAGGGTCCTACGAGCAGTACTTC.

This rearrangement joins TRBV30 to TRBJ1-3; D not resolved. This CDR3 is built from 16 residues. The V and J ends lost 0 bases and 2 bases respectively, with 14 bases between them. The germline V gene has CDR1 GTSNPN and CDR2 SVGIG (reference sequence). CDR3 DNA: TGTGCCTGGAGTGTACAGCCGAGGCAGCCTGGAAACACCATATATTTT. Translating it yields CAWSVQPRQPGNTIYF.

V gene TRBV6-5 combines with J gene TRBJ2-5; 7 positions agree with TRBD1. In germline, CDR1 is MNHEY, CDR2 SVGAGI. After removal of 6 bases from V and 0 bases from J, the junction contained 4 bases not matched to a gene. The CDR3 loop spans 14 amino acids. CDR3 protein: CASRPRGYQETQYF. In DNA form, the CDR3 reads TGTGCCAGCAGGCCCAGGGGGTACCAAGAGACCCAGTACTTC.

The chain employs TRBV18 and TRBJ2-7; D may match TRBD1 or TRBD2 (5 bases each). CDR3 length: 14 amino acids. The V gene lost 2 bases and the J gene lost 6 bases, with 14 bases spanning the gap. Germline assignment: CDR1 KGHSH and CDR2 LQKENI. The CDR3 DNA is TGTGCCAGCTCACCAAGTAACTCAGGGAGCGAGCAGTACTTC. It codes for CASSPSNSGSEQYF.

This chain joins TRBV6-5 and TRBJ1-5, with D hard to call. CDR1 MNHEY and CDR2 SVGAGI come from the germline V gene. The ends were cut back, 5 bases at V and 1 base at J, with 6 bases in the middle. The CDR3 length is 13 residues. Written as DNA, the CDR3 is TGTGCCAGCAGTGACCTAAGCAATCAGCCCCAGCATTTT. The encoded protein is CASSDLSNQPQHF.

This clone was seen a single time. This chain joins TRBV19 and TRBJ1-3, with 8 nucleotides matching TRBD1. The CDR3 spans 13 residues. Germline V lookup: CDR1 LNHDA, CDR2 SQIVND (reference sequence). V lost 8 bases, J lost 5 bases, and 5 bases stayed unmatched. The CDR3 loop is CASSRGLRNTIYF. The CDR3 nucleotides read TGTGCCAGTTCCAGGGGGCTCAGAAACACCATATATTTT.

The chain carries TRBV2 and TRBJ1-6, with D unclear. The germline V and J ends were trimmed by 5 bases and 8 bases, with 10 bases remaining between them. Germline-derived CDR1 and CDR2 are SNHLY and FYNNEI. This CDR3 comprises 13 residues. The CDR3 DNA reads as TGTGCCAGCAGTAGGATCTGGGATTCACCCCTCCACTTT. It yields the protein CASSRIWDSPLHF.

The V gene is TRBV12-5, the J gene TRBJ2-1; D might be TRBD2 (6 bases). V was cut by 4 bases and J by 13 bases, with 14 bases left in between. The length of the CDR3 is 12 residues. Germline CDR1 LGHNT, CDR2 FRNRAP. This CDR3 reads CASGSREMKQFF. CDR3 sequence (DNA): TGTGCTAGTGGTTCCCGGGAGATGAAACAGTTCTTC.

The chain links TRBV5-8 to TRBJ1-5, with 10 nucleotides matching TRBD1. J was trimmed by 6 bases and V by 1 base; bases with no gene match: 10. CDR1 SGHTS and CDR2 YDEGEE come from the germline V gene. This CDR3 has 17 residues. The CDR3 bases are TGTGCCAGCAGCTTGATCCAAGGGACAGGGGTTGCTCAGCCCCAGCATTTT. Amino acids: CASSLIQGTGVAQPQHF. Complete variable domain (other parts from reference TRBV5-8 and TRBJ1-5): EAGVTQSPTHLIKTRGQQATLRCSPISGHTSVYWYQQALGLGLQFLLWYDEGEERNRGNFPPRFSGRQFPNYSSELNVNALELEDSALYLCASSLIQGTGVAQPQHFGDGTRLSIL.